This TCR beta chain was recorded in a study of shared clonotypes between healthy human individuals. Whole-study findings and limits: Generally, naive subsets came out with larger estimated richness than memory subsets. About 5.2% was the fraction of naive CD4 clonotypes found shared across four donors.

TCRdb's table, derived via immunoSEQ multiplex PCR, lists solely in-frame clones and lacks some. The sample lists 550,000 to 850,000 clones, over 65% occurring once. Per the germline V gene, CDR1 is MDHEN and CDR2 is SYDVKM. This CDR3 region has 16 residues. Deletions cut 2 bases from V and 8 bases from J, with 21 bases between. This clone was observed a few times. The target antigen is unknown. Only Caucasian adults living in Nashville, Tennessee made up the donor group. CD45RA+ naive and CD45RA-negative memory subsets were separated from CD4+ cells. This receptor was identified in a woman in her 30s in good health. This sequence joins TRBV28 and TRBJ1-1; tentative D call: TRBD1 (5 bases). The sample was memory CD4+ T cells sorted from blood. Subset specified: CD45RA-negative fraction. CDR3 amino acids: CASSLPPMGKGPEAFF. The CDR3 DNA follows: TGTGCCAGCAGTTTACCCCCCATGGGGAAGGGACCAGAAGCTTTCTTT.